Presented here are 19 T cell receptor beta chains from one specimen sequenced in a study of cytomegalovirus exposure and HLA in healthy donors. This PCR relied on a set of 60 Vbeta primers and 13 Jbeta primers. Repertoires were generated with immunoSEQ multiplex PCR, while TCRdb's copy carries only in-frame clones and drops some. Among 90,000 to 140,000 clones listed, about 69% were seen once. The sample was PBMCs. Receptors were obtained from a man in his forties or fifties in good health and CMV-seronegative.

J is TRBJ1-2 and V is TRBV4-3; 7 bases agree with TRBD1. Germline CDR1 reads LGHNA; CDR2 reads YSLEER. CDR3 length: 13 residues. V shed 1 base, J shed 11 bases, and the junction held 7 bases outside the gene matches. For the CDR3, the DNA is TGCGCCAGCAGCCAAGGCCGGGACAGACCTTACACCTTC. Encoded protein: CASSQGRDRPYTF.

The gene calls are TRBV7-2 and TRBJ2-7; possibly TRBD1 for D (5 bases). Germline V gives CDR1 SGHTA, CDR2 FQGNSA. V dropped 0 bases and J dropped 2 bases, with 8 bases sitting between them. The length of the CDR3 is 14 residues. CDR3 in DNA: TGTGCCAGCAGCTTAGCGGGGCAAACCTACGAGCAGTACTTC. Residues: CASSLAGQTYEQYF.

J is TRBJ2-1 and V is TRBV27, with 9 bases matching TRBD1. Germline CDR1 MNHEY, CDR2 SMNVEV (reference sequence). This CDR3 spans 14 amino acids. V shed 5 bases and J 7 bases; nucleotides not matched to a gene: 6. CDR3 nucleotides: TGTGCCAGCAGTGCCGGGACAGGGTCAAATGAGCAGTTCTTC. Protein: CASSAGTGSNEQFF.

The V call is TRBV4-1, the J call TRBJ2-5; D ambiguous. The V and J ends lost 0 bases and 5 bases respectively, with 10 bases between them. CDR1 is MGHRA and CDR2 is YSYEKL in the germline V gene. The CDR3 totals 14 residues. This CDR3 is CASSQDLPRETQYF. For the CDR3, the DNA is TGCGCCAGCAGCCAAGATCTCCCCCGGGAGACCCAGTACTTC.

This clone has more than one count but fewer than ten. This chain links TRBV6-5 with TRBJ2-7, with 11 nucleotides matching TRBD1. Per the germline V gene, CDR1 is MNHEY and CDR2 is SVGAGI. CDR3 size: 15 residues. V shed 2 bases and J 5 bases; nucleotides not matched to a gene: 5. As DNA, the CDR3 is TGTGCCAGCAGTTACGGTTGGGGACAGGGGGACGAGCAGTACTTC. It specifies CASSYGWGQGDEQYF.

The chain has TRBV20-1 and TRBJ2-7, with D possibly being TRBD1 (5 bases). CDR1 is DFQATT and CDR2 is SNEGSKA in the germline V gene (reference sequence). Deletions cut 0 bases from V and 6 bases from J, with 6 bases between. This CDR3 is built from 11 residues. This chain's CDR3 is CSARDRGEQYF. The CDR3 DNA follows: TGCAGTGCTAGAGATAGGGGCGAGCAGTACTTC.

This clone was detected a few times. The chain links TRBV5-1 to TRBJ1-2; D possibly corresponds to TRBD1 (5 bases). Trimming removed 2 bases at V and 5 bases at J, with 10 bases between. The CDR3 totals 13 residues. Germline V gives CDR1 SGHRS, CDR2 YFSETQ. The CDR3 sequence is CASSLDSLYGYTF. DNA of the CDR3: TGCGCCAGCAGCTTAGACAGTTTATATGGCTACACCTTC.

V gene TRBV5-1 combines with J gene TRBJ1-1, with a possible D match to TRBD1 (5 bases). The CDR3 totals 15 residues. Deletions cut 0 bases from V and 7 bases from J, with 16 bases between. Germline loops: CDR1 SGHRS, CDR2 YFSETQ. CDR3 region: CASSLVVAGTGEAFF. The CDR3 DNA reads TGCGCCAGCAGCTTGGTAGTCGCGGGGACGGGTGAAGCTTTCTTT.

V gene TRBV2 combines with J gene TRBJ2-7; 10 nucleotides align to TRBD1. CDR3 size: 17 residues. Germline CDR1 and CDR2: SNHLY and FYNNEI. With 1 base clipped from V and 1 base from J, the junction kept 7 bases outside the gene matches. CDR3 in DNA: TGTGCCAGCAGTGAAGGCTACCGGGACAGGGGTTCCTACGAGCAGTACTTC. Its protein product is CASSEGYRDRGSYEQYF.

The chain recombines TRBV5-6 with TRBJ1-5, with 10 bases that match TRBD1. The CDR3 is made up of 16 amino acids. Germline lookup yields CDR1 SGHDT and CDR2 YYEEEE. Germline trimming cut 2 bases from V and 2 bases from J; bases unmatched to any gene: 4. The CDR3 loop is CASSFGGTGGNQPQHF. The CDR3 DNA follows: TGTGCCAGCAGCTTCGGGGGGACAGGGGGCAATCAGCCCCAGCATTTT.

The chain uses TRBV5-8 and TRBJ2-7; perhaps TRBD2 as D (5 bases). V gave up 0 bases and J gave up 2 bases, with 15 bases separating them. The CDR3 has 16 amino acids. The V gene's germline CDR1 is SGHTS and CDR2 YDEGEE. CDR3 in DNA: TGTGCCAGCAGCTTGGTTGTCCGGGAAATCACCTACGAGCAGTACTTC. It yields the protein CASSLVVREITYEQYF.

The CDR3 loop is CASSIGSNYEQYF. In DNA form, the CDR3 reads TGTGCCAGTAGTATAGGCAGTAACTACGAGCAGTACTTC. This rearrangement joins TRBV19 to TRBJ2-7, with D unresolved. This CDR3 has 13 amino acids. Germline V gene sequence: CDR1 LNHDA, CDR2 SQIVND (reference sequence). The ends were cut back, 1 base at V and 3 bases at J, with 7 bases in the middle.

The CDR3 nucleotides read TGTGCCAGCAGCCCCGGGGACAGAGGTTCTCAAGAGACCCAGTACTTC. Translated, it gives CASSPGDRGSQETQYF. The genes are TRBV11-3 and TRBJ2-5; TRBD1 agrees at 7 bases. The ends lost 5 bases at V and 2 bases at J; junction bases unmatched: 11. The CDR3 is made up of 16 amino acids. Germline lookup yields CDR1 SGHNT and CDR2 YENEEA. Together with reference TRBV11-3 and TRBJ2-5, the CDR3 gives the full variable domain: EAGVVQSPRYKIIEKKQPVAFWCNPISGHNTLYWYLQNLGQGPELLIRYENEEAVDDSQLPKDRFSAERLKGVDSTLKIQPAELGDSAVYLCASSPGDRGSQETQYFGPGTRLLVL.

The CDR3 spells CASSPQDRGGTEAFF. The CDR3 DNA reads TGTGCCAGCAGCCCGCAGGACAGGGGAGGGACTGAAGCTTTCTTT. This chain uses TRBV7-9 with TRBJ1-1; 9 nucleotides match TRBD1. After removal of 5 bases from V and 5 bases from J, the junction contained 9 bases not matched to a gene. Germline values: CDR1 SEHNR, CDR2 FQNEAQ (reference sequence). The CDR3 is made up of 15 amino acids.

The CDR3 reads CASSEWSSGTQYF. CDR3 DNA: TGTGCCAGCAGTGAATGGAGTTCGGGGACCCAGTACTTC. The chain carries TRBV6-1 and TRBJ2-5; D not certain. The V and J ends lost 2 bases and 7 bases respectively, with 11 bases between them. The germline V gene has CDR1 MNHNS and CDR2 SASEGT. The CDR3 length is 13 residues.

This chain links TRBV5-4 with TRBJ2-5; 11 bases fit TRBD2. The CDR3 totals 16 residues. Per germline, CDR1 SGHNT and CDR2 YYREEE (reference sequence). V dropped 3 bases and J dropped 5; count of bases not matched to a gene: 9. The CDR3 DNA sequence: TGTGCCAGCAGCTCTTTTAGCGGGAGGGCCCTTGAGACCCAGTACTTC. It is translated as CASSSFSGRALETQYF.

This CDR3 reads CASSLIRGNQPQHF. The CDR3 coding sequence is TGTGCCAGCAGTTTAATCAGGGGCAATCAGCCCCAGCATTTT. The chain couples TRBV27 to TRBJ1-5, with D possibly matching TRBD1 (5 bases). Germline CDR1 reads MNHEY; CDR2 reads SMNVEV (reference sequence). The CDR3 is made up of 14 amino acids. V was trimmed by 2 bases and J by 2 bases, leaving 7 bases between them.

The V call is TRBV15, the J call TRBJ2-7, with TRBD1 matching over 9 bases. The CDR3 has 13 residues. Germline CDR1 is LNHNV and CDR2 is YYDKDF (reference sequence). V lost 5 bases, J lost 10 bases, and 9 bases stayed unmatched. The CDR3 coding sequence is TGTGCCACCAGCGCGGACAGGGGTTCCCCCCAGTACTTC. Its protein is CATSADRGSPQYF. Full variable domain (remainder filled in from reference TRBV15 and TRBJ2-7): DAMVIQNPRYQVTQFGKPVTLSCSQTLNHNVMYWYQQKSSQAPKLLFHYYDKDFNNEADTPDNFQSRRPNTSFCFLDIRSPGLGDTAMYLCATSADRGSPQYFGPGTRLTVT.

This chain joins TRBV4-2 and TRBJ2-7, with no clear D. Trimming stripped 6 bases from V and 3 bases from J, with 6 bases between. This CDR3 is built from 11 residues. Germline CDR1 reads LGHNA; CDR2 reads YNFKEQ. CDR3 region: CASRRGYEQYF. The CDR3 DNA follows: TGTGCCAGCAGAAGAGGCTACGAGCAGTACTTC.